This TCR beta chain was sequenced for a study of T cell responses to AZD1222 COVID-19 vaccine. V lost 3 bases and J 0 bases, leaving 5 bases between the germline ends. CDR3 length: 14 residues. CDR1 and CDR2 (germline): LNHDA, SQIVND (reference sequence). Measured with immunoSEQ multiplex PCR; TCRdb has only the in-frame clones, and not every one. The table has around 130,000 clones, roughly 90% seen once. V gene TRBV19 combines with J gene TRBJ1-4; no clear D gene. Specimen: peripheral blood, collected 28 days after the second AZD1222 dose. The sequence was collected from an adult who received the AZD1222 COVID-19 vaccine. CDR3 sequence: CASSMDATNEKLFF. CDR3 in DNA: TGTGCCAGTAGTATGGATGCAACTAATGAAAAACTGTTTTTT.